This T cell receptor (beta chain) was obtained from a study of blood T cell repertoires in COVID-19. The overall study: COVID-19 samples, acute and convalescent, were from the United States, Italy and Spain.

Followed over time, Seattle patients had been enrolled while infection was active. Clones were read by immunoSEQ multiplex PCR, and TCRdb kept only the in-frame ones, dropping some. Among approximately 190,000 clones listed, 82% were seen once. This receptor was taken from a woman in her fifties or sixties with COVID-19, enrolled during active disease. Sequenced material: peripheral blood.

The CDR3 is CAISATQTSTDTQYF. The CDR3 DNA follows: TGTGCCATCTCAGCCACCCAGACTAGCACAGATACGCAGTATTTT. The V gene is TRBV19, the J gene TRBJ2-3; no reliable D call. Germline V CDR1 and CDR2: LNHDA, SQIVND (reference sequence). Trimming stripped 10 bases from V and 0 bases from J, with 17 bases between. This CDR3 has 15 residues.